The next 6 T cell receptor beta chains were all read from a single sample in a study of cytomegalovirus exposure and HLA in healthy donors. The study ran its PCR with 60 Vbeta and 13 Jbeta primers. The assay was immunoSEQ multiplex PCR, and TCRdb's table has in-frame clones only and misses some. This sample carries some 110,000 clones, approximately 80% of them seen once, and the ten largest clones take more than 3%. Sample: PBMCs. All receptors derive from a man aged 55 to 70 in good health and CMV-seronegative.

V gene TRBV11-2 combines with J gene TRBJ2-5; tentatively, D is TRBD2 (7 bases). V lost 2 bases, J lost 5 bases, and 15 bases lay in between. The CDR3 is 15 residues long. Per the germline V gene, CDR1 is SGHAT and CDR2 is FQNNGV. This chain's CDR3 is CASSLIGGAWETQYF. In DNA form, the CDR3 reads TGTGCCAGCAGCTTAATAGGGGGGGCCTGGGAGACCCAGTACTTC.

The chain couples TRBV10-3 to TRBJ2-2; 12 bases map to TRBD2. CDR3 length: 14 amino acids. Trimming at V came to 10 bases and at J to 6 bases, leaving 6 bases not matched to a gene. Looked up from germline, CDR1 is ENHRY and CDR2 is SYGVKD. CDR3 protein: CASSSGGAAGELFF. The CDR3 nucleotides read TGTGCCAGTTCTAGCGGGGGGGCGGCCGGGGAGCTGTTTTTT.

In its sample, this clone was seen a few times. The V call is TRBV6-5, the J call TRBJ1-3; D gene unclear. Germline V gene data show CDR1 as MNHEY and CDR2 as SVGAGI. The CDR3 is made up of 14 amino acids. V lost 7 bases, J lost 8 bases, and 18 bases lay in between. The CDR3 sequence: CASTTRRNGDTIYF. The CDR3 DNA follows: TGTGCCAGCACCACTAGGAGGAATGGTGACACCATATATTTT.

This clone was seen only a few times. The rearrangement joins TRBV2 to TRBJ1-2; the D is unclear. Trimming removed 6 bases at V and 8 bases at J, with 10 bases between. Germline V gene sequence: CDR1 SNHLY, CDR2 FYNNEI. This CDR3 contains 11 residues. This CDR3 is CASRAVEGYTF. The CDR3 region has the DNA TGTGCCAGCAGGGCGGTGGAGGGCTACACCTTC.

This clone is a singleton in its sample. This chain joins TRBV5-1 and TRBJ2-3, with TRBD1 matching over 9 bases. Losses at the gene ends were 4 bases for V and 0 bases for J; bases not matched to a gene: 6. CDR1 SGHRS and CDR2 YFSETQ come from the germline V gene. The CDR3 sequence is 16 residues long. In DNA form, the CDR3 reads TGCGCCAGCAGCCTTATCGGACAGGGGAGCACAGATACGCAGTATTTT. Protein sequence: CASSLIGQGSTDTQYF.

The CDR3 loop reads CASSFGGGHIQETQYF. CDR3 coding DNA: TGCGCCAGCAGCTTTGGCGGGGGGCATATCCAAGAGACCCAGTACTTC. The chain joins TRBV5-1 to TRBJ2-5; 8 bases agree with TRBD2. The V and J ends lost 2 bases and 1 base, in that order; junction bases with no gene match: 7. CDR3 length equals 16 residues. Germline lookup yields CDR1 SGHRS and CDR2 YFSETQ.